The subject of this entry is one T cell receptor (beta chain). The antigen is undetermined. One end of the junction does not line up with germline, which may come from a read error. These data come from a study of tumor and adjacent non-tumor tissue in lung cancer. Study results and limitations: Tumor tissue had significantly higher TCR diversity than normal lung. Tumor repertoires had a smaller top 100 clone share than normal lung.

CDR1 and CDR2 (germline): SGHAT, FQNNGV. The CDR3 has 15 amino acids. RNA was extracted from bulk tissue without any cell sorting. A modified ARM-PCR protocol with three rounds of nested PCR amplified TCRbeta. TCRdb reprocessed the multiplex PCR reads via MiXCR and lists one record per CDR3 protein. Here the sample spans 220,000 or so distinct CDR3 sequences, 71% being singletons. This rearrangement joins TRBV11-2 to TRBJ1-1; tentatively, D is TRBD1 (6 bases). Sequencing input: lung tumor tissue. The receptor comes from a man between 60 and 75 years old with non-small cell lung cancer. CDR3 bases: TGCGCCAGCAGCTTAGATCGACTCCCCCAGGGGGAAGCTTTCTTT. Residues: CASSLDRLPQGEAFF.